The sample holds a few counts of the clone carrying this T cell receptor (beta chain). The data stem from a study of blood T cell repertoires in COVID-19. Overall study context: Whether acute or convalescent, the COVID-19 samples came from the United States, Italy and Spain.

Method: immunoSEQ multiplex PCR; TCRdb's copy keeps in-frame clones and lacks some. The sample consists of a few hundred thousand clones, about nine tenths of them appearing once. Trimming took off 5 bases at V and 1 base at J, with 14 bases between the two ends. This CDR3 comprises 15 residues. Looked up from germline, CDR1 is SEHNR and CDR2 is FQNEAQ (reference sequence). Sequenced sample: peripheral blood. The J gene is TRBJ1-1, the V gene TRBV7-9; D unresolved. This clonotype originated in a woman in her forties who had recovered from COVID-19. The CDR3 DNA reads TGTGCCAGCAGCCCAGGAGCGGACGGGAACACTGAAGCTTTCTTT. This codes for CASSPGADGNTEAFF.